This TCR beta chain was sequenced for a study of cytomegalovirus exposure and HLA in healthy donors. Overall study: Of over 350 genotyped donors, roughly 81% grouped in the Caucasian-associated ancestry cluster.

A note on this clone: Its target is unknown.

The PCR ran on 60 Vbeta and 13 Jbeta primers. The method was immunoSEQ multiplex PCR; TCRdb's version includes in-frame clones alone and lacks a portion of them. Of some 150,000 clones listed, roughly three quarters are singletons. Study conclusions and caveats: HLA restriction was apparent for most CMV-associated TCR beta chains in a later analysis. TCR association rates varied by HLA locus in a later analysis, with DRB1 highest and HLA-C lowest.

What was sequenced was PBMCs. The TCR comes from a man younger than 35 in good health and CMV-seronegative.

The CDR3 sequence is CASTYEAGVYTGELFF. CDR3 bases: TGTGCCAGCACCTACGAAGCGGGGGTGTACACCGGGGAGCTGTTTTTT. This chain joins TRBV2 and TRBJ2-2; 8 bases fit TRBD2. CDR1 is SNHLY, CDR2 FYNNEI, per germline. The length of the CDR3 is 16 residues. V shed 7 bases, J shed 3 bases, and the junction held 10 bases outside the gene matches.